This T cell receptor beta chain stems from a study of beta chain features in type 1 diabetes (dated 2018 in TCRdb). For the wider study: No differences in mean age, gender distribution, total cell number or subset yield were found between patients and healthy donors. Regulatory and stem cell-like memory subsets were isolated from only 8 patients and about eight healthy donors, whereas naive and central memory subsets came from all 28 donors. In the study, TCRB repertoires of sorted circulating CD4+ T cell subsets from recently diagnosed type 1 diabetes patients were compared with those of matched healthy donors. A total of 90 million to 130 million sorted cells were examined across all samples, and a strong correlation was observed between cell number per subset and RNA yield. Results and caveats for the whole study, not just this receptor: Type 1 diabetes patients showed a moderate but significant shortening of TCRB CDR3 length in all four CD4+ subsets. Fewer insertions and more nucleotide deletions at VDJ recombination sites were observed in patients with type 1 diabetes, implying thymic rearrangement abnormalities. Because cDNA was sequenced instead of genomic DNA, highly expressing activated cells could be over-represented, though the groups showed no difference in activation or CD3 levels. Shorter templates might have been favored by PCR, but patient and control samples were amplified and corrected together, so both groups would have been affected equally by any skew. Naive, central memory and regulatory TCRB repertoires appeared to be more similar among patients than among healthy donors. HLA sub-analyses involved small numbers of individuals, so any influence of HLA type on TCRB rearrangement remained unresolved.

CDR1 and CDR2 are read off the germline V gene as SGHTA and FQGNSA. The CDR3 contains 13 residues, cysteine and phenylalanine counted. The retained sequence is limited to the CDR3, 39 bases, with the frame set at the first base. V loses 2 bases of germline sequence and J loses 5 bases, and the interval between the two ends is 9 bases. Each donor gave one peripheral blood draw, averaging roughly 120 mL, which was collected into heparinised tubes. A BD FACSAria II was used to sort naive, central memory, regulatory and stem cell-like memory CD4+ T cells with a panel that included CD45RO, CCR7, CD25, CD127, CD95 and CD27. Every sorted population had a purity above 95%. Right away, PBMCs were isolated by Lymphoprep density gradient centrifugation and were stained directly, with no culture step. To minimize batch effects, samples were stained and sorted in pairs, one healthy donor with one patient per experiment.

In regard to this clone: Its binding antigen is unknown. No quality values exist for individual bases; no much larger clone is one base distant.

The entire amount of isolated RNA was reverse transcribed using the High Capacity cDNA Reverse Transcription Kit, so the sequenced TCRB transcripts were expressed ones. Naive, central memory and regulatory T cell samples underwent deep immunoSEQ sequencing, averaging roughly 3.4 million total reads per sample. Sorted cells were lysed in RLT buffer and RNA was extracted with DNase-treated RNeasy Micro or Mini kits, depending on cell number. To prevent cross-contamination, every cell subset was processed on its own, while patient and healthy donor samples were processed together. Using the immunoSEQ multiplex PCR, TCRB sequences were amplified from cDNA into 87-bp fragments spanning the CDR3 region. Sequencing of the amplicons was performed on the Illumina HiSeq platform. The original pipeline was this. PCR bias was corrected computationally using synthetic template baselines, and reads within Hamming distance 2 were collapsed, with unmergeable singletons discarded. Reads were aligned against IMGT to assign V, D and J genes, CDR3 length and insertions or deletions at six rearrangement sites. Within each subset, clonotype counts were normalized to sorted cell number, and only after that were true diversity and Gini coefficients computed with the tcR R package. Repertoire sharing was quantified using the overlap coefficient calculated on TCRB nucleotide sequences. Sourced from immuneACCESS, this table was stored by TCRdb with only in-frame sequences that have V and J called. A share of the clones is absent; for the studies checked, an unresolved V gene accounts for under half, and the remainder has no known explanation. D and trimming were read from the DNA, whereas the V and J calls and clone size are those reported in that table. For this sample there are a few hundred thousand clones; about 30% appear just once. Approximately 4% of the sample rests with the top ten.

The sequence joins TRBV7-2 to TRBJ2-5; the D region may be TRBD1 or TRBD2, each matching 6 bases equally. The source of this sequence is a man aged 25 to 40 in good health. Material: central memory CD4+ T cells from blood. At the DNA level, the sequence is TGTGCCAGCAGCTTATGGAGGGGGGAGACCCAGTACTTC. Translated, this is CASSLWRGETQYF.